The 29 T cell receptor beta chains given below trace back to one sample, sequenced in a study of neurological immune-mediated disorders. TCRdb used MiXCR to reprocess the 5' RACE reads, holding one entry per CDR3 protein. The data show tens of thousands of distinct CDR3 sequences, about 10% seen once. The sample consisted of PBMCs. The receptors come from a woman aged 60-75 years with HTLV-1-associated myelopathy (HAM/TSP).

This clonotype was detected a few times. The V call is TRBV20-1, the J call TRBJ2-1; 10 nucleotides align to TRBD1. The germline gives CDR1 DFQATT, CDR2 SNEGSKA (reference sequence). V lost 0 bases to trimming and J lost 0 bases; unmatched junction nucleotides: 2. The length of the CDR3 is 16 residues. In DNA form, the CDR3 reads TGCAGTGCTAGAGACCGGACAGGGGGCTCCTACAATGAGCAGTTCTTC. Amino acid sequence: CSARDRTGGSYNEQFF.

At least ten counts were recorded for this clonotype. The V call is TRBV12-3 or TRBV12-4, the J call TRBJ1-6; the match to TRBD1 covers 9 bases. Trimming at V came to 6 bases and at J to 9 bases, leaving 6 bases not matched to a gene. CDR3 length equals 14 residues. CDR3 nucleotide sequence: TGTGCCAGCAGAGGGACAGGGAACGGTTCACCCCTCCACTTT. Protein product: CASRGTGNGSPLHF.

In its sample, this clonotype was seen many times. CDR3: CSVTDRTGELFF. The CDR3, as DNA: TGCAGCGTAACGGACAGGACCGGGGAGCTGTTTTTT. The chain couples TRBV29-1 to TRBJ2-2; 7 bases are a match to TRBD1. The CDR3 is 12 residues long. The junction had 3 bases not matched to a gene; V was cut back by 6 bases and J by 5 bases. Germline V gives CDR1 SQVTM, CDR2 ANQGSEA.

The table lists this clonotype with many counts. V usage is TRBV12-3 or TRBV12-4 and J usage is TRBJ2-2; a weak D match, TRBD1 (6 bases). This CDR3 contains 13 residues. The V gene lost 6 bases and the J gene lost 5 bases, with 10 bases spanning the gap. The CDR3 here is CASSDRLTGELFF. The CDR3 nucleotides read TGTGCCAGCAGCGACAGGCTAACCGGGGAGCTGTTTTTT.

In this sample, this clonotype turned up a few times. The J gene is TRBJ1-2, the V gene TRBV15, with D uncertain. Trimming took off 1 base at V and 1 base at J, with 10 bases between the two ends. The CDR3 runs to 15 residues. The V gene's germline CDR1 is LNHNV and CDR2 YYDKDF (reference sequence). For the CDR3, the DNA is TGTGCCACCAGCAGAGCCCTTCTGGGTAACTATGGCTACACCTTC. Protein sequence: CATSRALLGNYGYTF.

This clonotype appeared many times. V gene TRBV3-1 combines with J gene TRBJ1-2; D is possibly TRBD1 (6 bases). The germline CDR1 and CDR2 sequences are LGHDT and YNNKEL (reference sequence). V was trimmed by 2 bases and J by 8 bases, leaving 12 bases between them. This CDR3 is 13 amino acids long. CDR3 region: CASSQFRGNGYTF. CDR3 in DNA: TGTGCCAGCAGCCAATTCAGGGGTAACGGCTACACCTTC.

The CDR3 reads CASSPDPGYEQYF. In DNA, the CDR3 is TGCGCCAGCAGCCCCGACCCTGGTTACGAGCAGTACTTC. This chain uses TRBV4-1 with TRBJ2-7; D unclear. Trimming left V 4 bases short and J 4 bases short, with 11 bases between. Germline V gene data show CDR1 as MGHRA and CDR2 as YSYEKL. This CDR3 is 13 amino acids long.

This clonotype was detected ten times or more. In DNA form, the CDR3 reads TGTGCCAGCAGTTTATCTACCCCGGGGGGAGCTGAGGGGATCGAGCAGTACTTC. Translated, it gives CASSLSTPGGAEGIEQYF. The chain couples TRBV28 to TRBJ2-7; 7 bases match TRBD2. J was trimmed by 6 bases and V by 1 base; bases with no gene match: 18. The germline CDR1 and CDR2 sequences are MDHEN and SYDVKM. This CDR3 has 18 residues.

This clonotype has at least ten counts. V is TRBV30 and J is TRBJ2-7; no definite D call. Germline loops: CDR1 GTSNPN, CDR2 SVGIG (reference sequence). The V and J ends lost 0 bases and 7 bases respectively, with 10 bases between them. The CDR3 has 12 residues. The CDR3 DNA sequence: TGTGCCTGGAGTGTACTTCAGACTGAGCAGTACTTC. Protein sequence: CAWSVLQTEQYF.

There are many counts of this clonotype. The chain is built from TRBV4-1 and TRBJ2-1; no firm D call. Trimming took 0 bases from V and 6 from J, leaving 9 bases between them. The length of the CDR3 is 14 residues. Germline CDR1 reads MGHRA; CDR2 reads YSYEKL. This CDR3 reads CASSQEVNLNEQFF. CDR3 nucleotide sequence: TGCGCCAGCAGCCAAGAGGTAAATCTCAATGAGCAGTTCTTC.

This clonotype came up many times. The CDR3 coding sequence is TGTGCCACCACGGGACAGGGTTCATTTCCCGGGGAGCTGTTTTTT. This codes for CATTGQGSFPGELFF. The V call is TRBV6-5, the J call TRBJ2-2; 9 bases match TRBD1. Germline values: CDR1 MNHEY, CDR2 SVGAGI. Trimming at V came to 10 bases and at J to 6 bases, leaving 12 bases not matched to a gene. This CDR3 contains 15 residues.

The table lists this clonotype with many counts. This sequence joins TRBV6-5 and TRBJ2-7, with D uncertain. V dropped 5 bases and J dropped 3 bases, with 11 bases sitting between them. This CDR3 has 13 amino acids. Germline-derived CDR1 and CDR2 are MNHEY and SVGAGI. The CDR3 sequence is CASSTPAFYEQYF. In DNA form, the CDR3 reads TGTGCCAGCAGTACACCCGCCTTCTACGAGCAGTACTTC.

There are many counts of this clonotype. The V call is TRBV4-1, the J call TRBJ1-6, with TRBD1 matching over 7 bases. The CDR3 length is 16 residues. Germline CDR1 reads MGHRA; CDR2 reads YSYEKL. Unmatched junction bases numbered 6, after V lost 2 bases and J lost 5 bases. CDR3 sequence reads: CASSQRTGVHNSPLHF. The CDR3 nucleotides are TGCGCCAGCAGCCAACGGACAGGAGTACATAATTCACCCCTCCACTTT.

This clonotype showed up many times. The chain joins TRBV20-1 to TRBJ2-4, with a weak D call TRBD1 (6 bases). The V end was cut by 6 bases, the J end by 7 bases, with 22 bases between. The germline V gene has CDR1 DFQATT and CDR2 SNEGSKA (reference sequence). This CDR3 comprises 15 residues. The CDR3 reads CSARQGGPVRNIQYF. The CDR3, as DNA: TGCAGTGCACGCCAAGGGGGTCCAGTGAGGAACATTCAGTACTTC.

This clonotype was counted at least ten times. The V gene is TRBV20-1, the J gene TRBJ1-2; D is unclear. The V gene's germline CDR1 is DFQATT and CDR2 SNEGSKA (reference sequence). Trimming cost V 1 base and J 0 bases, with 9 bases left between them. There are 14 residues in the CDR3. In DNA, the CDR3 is TGCAGTGCTAGAGCCGCGGTGGCTAACTATGGCTACACCTTC. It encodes CSARAAVANYGYTF.

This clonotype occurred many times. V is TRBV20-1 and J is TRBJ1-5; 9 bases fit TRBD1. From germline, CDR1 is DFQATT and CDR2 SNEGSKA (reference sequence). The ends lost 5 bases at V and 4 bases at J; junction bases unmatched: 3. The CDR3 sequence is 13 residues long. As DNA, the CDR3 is TGCAGTGCTGACAGGGGGGGAAATCAGCCCCAGCATTTT. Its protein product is CSADRGGNQPQHF.

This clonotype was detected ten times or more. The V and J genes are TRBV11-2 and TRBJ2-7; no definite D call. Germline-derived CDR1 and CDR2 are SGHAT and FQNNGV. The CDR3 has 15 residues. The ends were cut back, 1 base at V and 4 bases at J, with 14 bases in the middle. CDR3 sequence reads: CASSLGVGLLYEQYF. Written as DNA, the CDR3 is TGTGCCAGCAGCTTAGGTGTGGGCCTACTTTACGAGCAGTACTTC.

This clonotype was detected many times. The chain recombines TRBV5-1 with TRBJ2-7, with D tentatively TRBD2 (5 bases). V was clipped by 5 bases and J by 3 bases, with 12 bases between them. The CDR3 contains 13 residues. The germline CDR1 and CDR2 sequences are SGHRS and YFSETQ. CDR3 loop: CASSYPGSYEQYF. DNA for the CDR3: TGCGCCAGCAGTTACCCGGGAAGCTACGAGCAGTACTTC. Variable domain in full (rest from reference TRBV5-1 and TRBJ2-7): KAGVTQTPRYLIKTRGQQVTLSCSPISGHRSVSWYQQTPGQGLQFLFEYFSETQRNKGNFPGRFSGRQFSNSRSEMNVSTLELGDSALYLCASSYPGSYEQYFGPGTRLTVT.

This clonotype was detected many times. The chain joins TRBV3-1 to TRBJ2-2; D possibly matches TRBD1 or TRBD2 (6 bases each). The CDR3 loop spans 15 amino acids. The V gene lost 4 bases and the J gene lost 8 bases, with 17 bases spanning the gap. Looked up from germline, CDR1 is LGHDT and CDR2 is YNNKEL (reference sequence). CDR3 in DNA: TGTGCCAGCAGCCCACCCGGGGGCGGTATGGGGGAGCTGTTTTTT. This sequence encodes CASSPPGGGMGELFF.

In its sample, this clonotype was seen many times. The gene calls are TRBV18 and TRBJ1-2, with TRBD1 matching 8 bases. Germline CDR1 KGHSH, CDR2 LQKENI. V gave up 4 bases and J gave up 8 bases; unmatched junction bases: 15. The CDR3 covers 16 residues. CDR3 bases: TGTGCCAGCTCACGCAGCCATCAGGGGGCTGCCCCAGGCTACACCTTC. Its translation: CASSRSHQGAAPGYTF.

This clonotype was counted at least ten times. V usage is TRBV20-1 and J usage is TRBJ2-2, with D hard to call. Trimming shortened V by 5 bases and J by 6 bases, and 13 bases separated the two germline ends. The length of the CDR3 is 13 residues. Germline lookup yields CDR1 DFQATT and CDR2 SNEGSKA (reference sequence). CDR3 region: CSAGRSASGELFF. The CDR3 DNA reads TGCAGTGCTGGAAGGAGTGCTTCCGGGGAGCTGTTTTTT.

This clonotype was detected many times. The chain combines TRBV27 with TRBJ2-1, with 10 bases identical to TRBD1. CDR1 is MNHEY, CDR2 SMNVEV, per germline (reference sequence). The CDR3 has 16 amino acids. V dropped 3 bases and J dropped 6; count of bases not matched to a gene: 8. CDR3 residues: CASSFADRGLGNEQFF. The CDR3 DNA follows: TGTGCCAGCAGTTTCGCCGACAGGGGGCTCGGCAATGAGCAGTTCTTC.

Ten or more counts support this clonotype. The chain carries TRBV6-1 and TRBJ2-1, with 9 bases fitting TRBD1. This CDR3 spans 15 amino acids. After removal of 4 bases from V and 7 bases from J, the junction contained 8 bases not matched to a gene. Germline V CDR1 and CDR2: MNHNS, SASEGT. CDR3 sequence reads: CASSVVGTGWNEQFF. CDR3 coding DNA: TGTGCCAGCAGTGTCGTAGGGACAGGGTGGAATGAGCAGTTCTTC.

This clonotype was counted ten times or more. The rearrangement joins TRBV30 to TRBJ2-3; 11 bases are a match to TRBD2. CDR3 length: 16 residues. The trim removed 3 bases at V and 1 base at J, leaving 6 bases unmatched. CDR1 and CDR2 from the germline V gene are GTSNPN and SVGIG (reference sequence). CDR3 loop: CAWSRLAGKRTDTQYF. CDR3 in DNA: TGTGCCTGGAGCCGACTAGCGGGGAAGCGCACAGATACGCAGTATTTT.

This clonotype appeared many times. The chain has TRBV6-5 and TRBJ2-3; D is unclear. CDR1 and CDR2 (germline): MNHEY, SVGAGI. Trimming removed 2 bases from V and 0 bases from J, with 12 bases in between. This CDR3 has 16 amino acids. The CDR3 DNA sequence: TGTGCCAGCAGTTACGACTCGAGCCTTAGCACAGATACGCAGTATTTT. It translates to CASSYDSSLSTDTQYF.

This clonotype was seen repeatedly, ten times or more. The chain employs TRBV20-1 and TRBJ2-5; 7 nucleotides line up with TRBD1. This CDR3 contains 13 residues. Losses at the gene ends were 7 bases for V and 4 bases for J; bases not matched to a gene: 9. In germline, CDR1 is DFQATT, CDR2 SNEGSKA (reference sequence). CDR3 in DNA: TGCAGTGTTTCACAGGGGAAAAGAGAGACCCAGTACTTC. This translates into CSVSQGKRETQYF.

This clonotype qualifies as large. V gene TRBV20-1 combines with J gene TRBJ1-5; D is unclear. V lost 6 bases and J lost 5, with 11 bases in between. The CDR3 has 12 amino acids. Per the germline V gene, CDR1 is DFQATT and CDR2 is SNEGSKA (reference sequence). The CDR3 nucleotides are TGCAGTGCCCCAAGTAGGCATCAGCCCCAGCATTTT. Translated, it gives CSAPSRHQPQHF.

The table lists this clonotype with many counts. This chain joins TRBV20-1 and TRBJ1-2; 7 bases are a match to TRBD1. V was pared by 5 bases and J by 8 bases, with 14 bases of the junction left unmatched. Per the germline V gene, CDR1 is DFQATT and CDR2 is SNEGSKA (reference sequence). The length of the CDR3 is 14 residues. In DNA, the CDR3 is TGCAGTGCTTTACCCTGGAGACAGGGCGGAGGCTACACCTTC. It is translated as CSALPWRQGGGYTF.

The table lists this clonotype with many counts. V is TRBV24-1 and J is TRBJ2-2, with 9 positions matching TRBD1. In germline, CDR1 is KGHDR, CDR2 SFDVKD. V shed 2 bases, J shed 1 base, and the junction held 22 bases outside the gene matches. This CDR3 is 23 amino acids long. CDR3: CATSDSGTGGFSARGLNTGELFF. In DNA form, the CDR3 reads TGTGCCACCAGTGATTCGGGAACAGGGGGCTTTTCCGCGAGGGGTTTGAACACCGGGGAGCTGTTTTTT.